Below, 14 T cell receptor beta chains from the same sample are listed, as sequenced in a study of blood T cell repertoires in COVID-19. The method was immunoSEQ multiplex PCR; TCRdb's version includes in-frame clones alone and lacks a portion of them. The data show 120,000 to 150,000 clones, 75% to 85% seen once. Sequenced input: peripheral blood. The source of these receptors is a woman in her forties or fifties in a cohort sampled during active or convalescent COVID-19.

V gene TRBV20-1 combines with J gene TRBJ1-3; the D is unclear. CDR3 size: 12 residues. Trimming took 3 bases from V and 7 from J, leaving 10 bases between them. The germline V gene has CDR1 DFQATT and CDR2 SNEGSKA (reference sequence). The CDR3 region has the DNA TGCAGTGCTAGTGGAGGGAGGAACACCATATATTTT. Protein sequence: CSASGGRNTIYF.

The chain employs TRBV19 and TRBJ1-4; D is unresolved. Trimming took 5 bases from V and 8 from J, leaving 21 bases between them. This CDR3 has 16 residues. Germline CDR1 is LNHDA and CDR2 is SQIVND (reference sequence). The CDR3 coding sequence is TGTGCCAGTAGTTTACGCACCGGGTGGCGTGGGGAAAAACTGTTTTTT. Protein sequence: CASSLRTGWRGEKLFF.

The CDR3 nucleotides read TGTGCCAGCAGTTCCTACCGGGACAGTTCCTACGAGCAGTACTTC. Its translation is CASSSYRDSSYEQYF. The chain is built from TRBV7-2 and TRBJ2-7, with 7 positions matching TRBD1. V dropped 6 bases and J dropped 1; count of bases not matched to a gene: 9. The CDR3 sequence is 15 residues long. The germline gives CDR1 SGHTA, CDR2 FQGNSA.

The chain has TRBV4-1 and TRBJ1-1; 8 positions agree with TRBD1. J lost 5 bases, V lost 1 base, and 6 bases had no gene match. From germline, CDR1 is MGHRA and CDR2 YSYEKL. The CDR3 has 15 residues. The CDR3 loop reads CASSQGTGLGTEAFF. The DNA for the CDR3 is TGCGCCAGCAGCCAAGGGACAGGGTTAGGGACTGAAGCTTTCTTT.

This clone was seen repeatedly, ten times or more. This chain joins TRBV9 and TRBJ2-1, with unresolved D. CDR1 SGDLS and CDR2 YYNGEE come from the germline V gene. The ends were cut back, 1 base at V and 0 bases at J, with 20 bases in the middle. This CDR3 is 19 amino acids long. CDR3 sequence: CASSVNPLRSASSYNEQFF. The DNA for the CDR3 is TGTGCCAGCAGCGTAAACCCGCTCCGCAGCGCGAGCTCCTACAATGAGCAGTTCTTC.

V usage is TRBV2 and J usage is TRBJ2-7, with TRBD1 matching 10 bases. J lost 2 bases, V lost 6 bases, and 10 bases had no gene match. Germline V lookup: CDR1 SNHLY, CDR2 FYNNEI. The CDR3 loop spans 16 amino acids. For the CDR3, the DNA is TGTGCCAGCAGCCGCGGACAGGGGGTGGCTACCTACGAGCAGTACTTC. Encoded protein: CASSRGQGVATYEQYF.

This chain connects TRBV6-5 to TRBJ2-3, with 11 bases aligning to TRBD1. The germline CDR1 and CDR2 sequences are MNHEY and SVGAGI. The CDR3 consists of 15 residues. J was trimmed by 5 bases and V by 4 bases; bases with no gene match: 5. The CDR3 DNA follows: TGTGCCAGCAGTTGGGACAGGGGGTTTGGAGATACGCAGTATTTT. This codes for CASSWDRGFGDTQYF.

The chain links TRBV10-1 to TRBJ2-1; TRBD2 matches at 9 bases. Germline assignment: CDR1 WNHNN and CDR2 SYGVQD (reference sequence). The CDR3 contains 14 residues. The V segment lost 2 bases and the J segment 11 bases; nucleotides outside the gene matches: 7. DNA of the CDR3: TGCGCCAGCAGTGAGGGCGGGGGGGACGGAAAGCAGTTCTTC. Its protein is CASSEGGGDGKQFF.

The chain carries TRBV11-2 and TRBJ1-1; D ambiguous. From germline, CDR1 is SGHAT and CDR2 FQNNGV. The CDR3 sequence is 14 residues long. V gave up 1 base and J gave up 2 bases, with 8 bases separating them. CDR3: CASSLVEGNTEAFF. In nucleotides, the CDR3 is TGTGCCAGCAGCTTAGTTGAGGGAAACACTGAAGCTTTCTTT. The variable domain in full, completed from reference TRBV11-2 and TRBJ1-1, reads EAGVAQSPRYKIIEKRQSVAFWCNPISGHATLYWYQQILGQGPKLLIQFQNNGVVDDSQLPKDRFSAERLKGVDSTLKIQPAKLEDSAVYLCASSLVEGNTEAFFGQGTRLTVV.

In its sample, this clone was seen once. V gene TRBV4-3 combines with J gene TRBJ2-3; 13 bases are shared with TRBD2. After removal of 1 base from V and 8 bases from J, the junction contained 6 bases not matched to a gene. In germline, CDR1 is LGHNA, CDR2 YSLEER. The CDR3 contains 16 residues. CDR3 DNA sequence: TGCGCCAGCAGCCAAGGACTAGCGGGGGGCGGGGGTACGCAGTATTTT. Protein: CASSQGLAGGGGTQYF.

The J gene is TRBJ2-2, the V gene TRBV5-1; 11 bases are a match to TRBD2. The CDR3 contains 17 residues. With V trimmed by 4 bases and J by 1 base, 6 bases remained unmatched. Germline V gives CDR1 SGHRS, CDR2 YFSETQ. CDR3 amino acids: CASSPLAGGWNTGELFF. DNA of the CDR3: TGCGCCAGCAGCCCCCTAGCGGGGGGTTGGAACACCGGGGAGCTGTTTTTT.

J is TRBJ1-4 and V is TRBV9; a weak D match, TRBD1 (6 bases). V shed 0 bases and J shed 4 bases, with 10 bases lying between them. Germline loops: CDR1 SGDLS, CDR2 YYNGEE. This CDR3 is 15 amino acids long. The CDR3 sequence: CASSVAQGYNEKLFF. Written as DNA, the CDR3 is TGTGCCAGCAGCGTAGCTCAGGGGTATAATGAAAAACTGTTTTTT.

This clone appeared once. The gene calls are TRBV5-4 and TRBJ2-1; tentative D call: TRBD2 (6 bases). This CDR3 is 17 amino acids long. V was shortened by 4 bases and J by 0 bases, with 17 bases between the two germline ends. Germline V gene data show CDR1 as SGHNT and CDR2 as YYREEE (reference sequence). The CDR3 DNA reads TGTGCCAGCAGCCCGAGTGCGGGGAAGAGCTCCTACAATGAGCAGTTCTTC. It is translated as CASSPSAGKSSYNEQFF.

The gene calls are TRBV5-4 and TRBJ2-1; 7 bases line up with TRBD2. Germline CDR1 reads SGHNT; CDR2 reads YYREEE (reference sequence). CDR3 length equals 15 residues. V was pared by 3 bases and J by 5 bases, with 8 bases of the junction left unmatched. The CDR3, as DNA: TGTGCCAGCAGCTCAACGGGGGGTACAAACAATGAGCAGTTCTTC. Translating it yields CASSSTGGTNNEQFF.